The 24 T cell receptor beta chains given below trace back to one sample, sequenced in a study of cytomegalovirus exposure and HLA in healthy donors. The PCR had 60 Vbeta and 13 Jbeta primers. Using immunoSEQ multiplex PCR, the repertoire was profiled, and TCRdb retains in-frame clones only, with some absent. The sample records under 200,000 clones, over 80% being singletons. Source material: PBMCs. These receptors came from a girl aged 10 to 17 in good health and CMV-seropositive.

This chain uses TRBV4-3 with TRBJ2-5, with D possibly being TRBD2 (6 bases). Trimming left V 0 bases short and J 0 bases short, with 11 bases between. This CDR3 is 16 amino acids long. Germline CDR1 LGHNA, CDR2 YSLEER. CDR3 coding DNA: TGCGCCAGCAGCCAAGATCTGGAGGGGTACCAAGAGACCCAGTACTTC. This encodes CASSQDLEGYQETQYF.

The chain joins TRBV28 to TRBJ2-7; D is possibly TRBD2 (6 bases). CDR1 is MDHEN, CDR2 SYDVKM, per germline. The CDR3 spans 15 residues. V was shortened by 6 bases and J by 4 bases, with 19 bases between the two germline ends. In DNA, the CDR3 is TGTGCCAGCAGCTATCGACTAGTTCGGGCGTACGAGCAGTACTTC. Translating it yields CASSYRLVRAYEQYF.

Only a few counts were recorded for this clone. This chain joins TRBV10-3 and TRBJ2-1, with 9 bases aligning to TRBD2. V lost 7 bases, J lost 9 bases, and 13 bases stayed unmatched. The CDR3 runs to 15 residues. Germline V lookup: CDR1 ENHRY, CDR2 SYGVKD. The CDR3 here is CAIMGEAAGGPEQFF. The CDR3 DNA is TGTGCCATCATGGGGGAGGCAGCGGGGGGCCCTGAGCAGTTCTTC.

In DNA form, the CDR3 reads TGTGCCAGCAGCTTAATTCTGGGGGGCGAGCAGTACTTC. Translated: CASSLILGGEQYF. This chain joins TRBV7-3 and TRBJ2-7; D perhaps matches TRBD2 (6 bases). Deletions cut 1 base from V and 6 bases from J, with 10 bases between. The germline V gene has CDR1 SGHTA and CDR2 FQGTGA. The CDR3 consists of 13 residues.

V usage is TRBV10-3 and J usage is TRBJ1-1; 7 bases are a match to TRBD1. With V trimmed by 6 bases and J by 7 bases, 8 bases remained unmatched. Germline CDR1 ENHRY, CDR2 SYGVKD. CDR3 length: 13 amino acids. CDR3 region: CAIREQGRNEAFF. For the CDR3, the DNA is TGTGCCATCAGGGAACAGGGGAGAAATGAAGCTTTCTTT.

This chain links TRBV28 with TRBJ2-3; 7 bases line up with TRBD1. Germline V gene data show CDR1 as MDHEN and CDR2 as SYDVKM. Germline trimming cut 5 bases from V and 4 bases from J; bases unmatched to any gene: 9. CDR3 length: 15 amino acids. The CDR3 region has the DNA TGTGCCAGCAGTACCCGACAGGGAAGGGCAGATACGCAGTATTTT. It yields the protein CASSTRQGRADTQYF.

The CDR3 here is CASSLFQGSQPQHF. Written as DNA, the CDR3 is TGCGCCAGCAGCTTGTTCCAGGGATCTCAGCCCCAGCATTTT. The chain carries TRBV5-1 and TRBJ1-5; D is perhaps TRBD1 (5 bases). The V and J ends lost 1 base and 6 bases respectively, with 11 bases between them. The CDR3 is 14 residues long. Germline V lookup: CDR1 SGHRS, CDR2 YFSETQ.

The J gene is TRBJ2-2, the V gene TRBV11-2; D is undetermined. Germline lookup yields CDR1 SGHAT and CDR2 FQNNGV. With 5 bases removed from V and 6 bases from J, the gap between germline ends came to 16 bases. There are 15 residues in the CDR3. CDR3 region: CASSPWVAVPGELFF. DNA for the CDR3: TGTGCCAGCAGCCCGTGGGTGGCGGTCCCCGGGGAGCTGTTTTTT.

This chain connects TRBV11-3 to TRBJ1-5; D may be TRBD1 (5 bases). There are 13 residues in the CDR3. The ends were cut back, 5 bases at V and 6 bases at J, with 11 bases in the middle. Germline lookup yields CDR1 SGHNT and CDR2 YENEEA. The CDR3 loop is CASSPGGGQPQHF. Here the CDR3 DNA reads TGTGCCAGCAGCCCCGGGGGGGGTCAGCCCCAGCATTTT.

The chain is built from TRBV19 and TRBJ1-5, with a weak D call TRBD1 (6 bases). There are 16 residues in the CDR3. Germline V CDR1 and CDR2: LNHDA, SQIVND (reference sequence). Deletions cut 4 bases from V and 2 bases from J, with 15 bases between. The CDR3: CASSKRTVRGNQPQHF. The CDR3 DNA sequence: TGTGCCAGTAGTAAACGGACAGTCCGCGGCAATCAGCCCCAGCATTTT.

The CDR3 sequence: CASSIWEKGDNEQFF. In nucleotides, the CDR3 is TGTGCCAGTAGTATATGGGAAAAGGGAGACAATGAGCAGTTCTTC. The gene calls are TRBV19 and TRBJ2-1; D might be TRBD2 (5 bases). V was trimmed by 2 bases and J by 5 bases, leaving 13 bases between them. From germline, CDR1 is LNHDA and CDR2 SQIVND (reference sequence). This CDR3 has 15 residues.

The V call is TRBV15, the J call TRBJ2-7, with TRBD2 as a possible D gene (5 bases). Trimming stripped 3 bases from V and 2 bases from J, with 17 bases between. From germline, CDR1 is LNHNV and CDR2 YYDKDF (reference sequence). The CDR3 is 16 residues long. DNA of the CDR3: TGTGCCACCAGCAGCCCCCCGGGAAACTTTCCCTACGAGCAGTACTTC. Residues: CATSSPPGNFPYEQYF.

This clone was counted a few times. The gene calls are TRBV5-1 and TRBJ2-3, with D perhaps TRBD2 (7 bases). Germline V gene lookup returns CDR1 SGHRS and CDR2 YFSETQ. V gave up 7 bases and J gave up 0 bases, with 12 bases separating them. There are 14 residues in the CDR3. The CDR3 is CASGGGRSTDTQYF. CDR3 nucleotide sequence: TGCGCCAGCGGGGGCGGGAGAAGCACAGATACGCAGTATTTT.

V and J are TRBV28 and TRBJ2-5; TRBD2 agrees at 12 bases. V lost 5 bases and J lost 1; bases outside the gene matches: 8. The CDR3 spans 17 residues. Germline V gene sequence: CDR1 MDHEN, CDR2 SYDVKM. CDR3 protein: CASSQPGTSGLQETQYF. The CDR3 DNA reads as TGTGCCAGCAGTCAACCCGGGACTAGCGGGCTCCAAGAGACCCAGTACTTC. Together with reference TRBV28 and TRBJ2-5, the CDR3 gives the full variable domain: DVKVTQSSRYLVKRTGEKVFLECVQDMDHENMFWYRQDPGLGLRLIYFSYDVKMKEKGDIPEGYSVSREKKERFSLILESASTNQTSMYLCASSQPGTSGLQETQYFGPGTRLLVL.

This chain joins TRBV6-1 and TRBJ2-6; 7 nucleotides align to TRBD1. V lost 6 bases to trimming and J lost 2 bases; unmatched junction nucleotides: 4. Germline CDR1 reads MNHNS; CDR2 reads SASEGT. This CDR3 has 15 residues. CDR3 in DNA: TGTGCCAGCAGGGGACAGCCCGCTGGGGCCAACGTCCTGACTTTC. Translated, it gives CASRGQPAGANVLTF.

V usage is TRBV5-1 and J usage is TRBJ1-2, with 12 bases lining up with TRBD1. Germline values: CDR1 SGHRS, CDR2 YFSETQ. V shed 1 base and J 6 bases; nucleotides not matched to a gene: 10. This CDR3 spans 17 amino acids. For the CDR3, the DNA is TGCGCCAGCAGCTTGCAGTCGGGACAGGGGGCGTCGAATGGCTACACCTTC. Protein: CASSLQSGQGASNGYTF.

The chain links TRBV14 to TRBJ2-7, with 12 bases matching TRBD2. V shed 4 bases and J 0 bases; nucleotides not matched to a gene: 10. Germline V CDR1 and CDR2: SGHDN, FVKESK. The CDR3 has 18 residues. CDR3 bases: TGTGCCAGCAGCCCCCTTTCGACTAGCGGGAGTAGCTCCTACGAGCAGTACTTC. Protein product: CASSPLSTSGSSSYEQYF.

The V call is TRBV25-1, the J call TRBJ2-4, with a tentative D call TRBD1 (6 bases). CDR1 and CDR2 from the germline V gene are MGHDK and SYGVNS. This CDR3 has 16 residues. V was pared by 2 bases and J by 1 base, with 12 bases between. DNA of the CDR3: TGTGCCAGCAGTGAAGGTCAGGGGCGGGCCAAAAACATTCAGTACTTC. It is translated as CASSEGQGRAKNIQYF.

J is TRBJ1-2 and V is TRBV28; 7 positions match TRBD1. After removal of 8 bases from V and 4 bases from J, the junction contained 13 bases not matched to a gene. The CDR3 is 15 residues long. The V gene's germline CDR1 is MDHEN and CDR2 SYDVKM. This CDR3 reads CASFDLGTALYGYTF. DNA of the CDR3: TGTGCCAGCTTCGATCTAGGGACAGCGCTCTATGGCTACACCTTC.

V and J are TRBV6-1 and TRBJ2-1, with D possibly matching TRBD2 (5 bases). Germline V gene data show CDR1 as MNHNS and CDR2 as SASEGT. V lost 4 bases and J 4 bases, leaving 11 bases between the germline ends. The CDR3 length is 14 residues. The CDR3 region is CASSGGLEYNEQFF. The CDR3 DNA reads as TGTGCCAGCAGTGGCGGGCTAGAATACAATGAGCAGTTCTTC.

The V and J genes are TRBV13 and TRBJ2-1; 8 positions agree with TRBD1. CDR3 length: 16 residues. Germline trimming cut 5 bases from V and 5 bases from J; bases unmatched to any gene: 11. CDR1 PRHDT and CDR2 FYEKMQ come from the germline V gene (reference sequence). For the CDR3, the DNA is TGTGCCAGCAGCGGATTCATTGACAGGGGAAACAATGAGCAGTTCTTC. Its translation: CASSGFIDRGNNEQFF. Complete variable domain (other parts from reference TRBV13 and TRBJ2-1): AAGVIQSPRHLIKEKRETATLKCYPIPRHDTVYWYQQGPGQDPQFLISFYEKMQSDKGSIPDRFSAQQFSDYHSELNMSSLELGDSALYFCASSGFIDRGNNEQFFGPGTRLTVL.

To note about this clone: The junction does not match germline at one end; this may be a read error. CDR3 in DNA: TGTGCCAGCAGCTTAGTTCCCATCAACTCTGGCTACACCTTC. Translated, it gives CASSLVPINSGYTF. The chain recombines TRBV11-2 with TRBJ1-2; D is uncertain. The CDR3 extends over 14 amino acids. Looked up from germline, CDR1 is SGHAT and CDR2 is FQNNGV.

The chain is built from TRBV18 and TRBJ1-4; D may be TRBD1 (5 bases). The CDR3 spans 15 residues. With 6 bases removed from V and 8 bases from J, the gap between germline ends came to 19 bases. The germline CDR1 and CDR2 sequences are KGHSH and LQKENI. The CDR3 nucleotides are TGTGCCAGCTCCCCTTTCGCAGGGTCGAAGGAAAAACTGTTTTTT. Translated, it gives CASSPFAGSKEKLFF. Together with reference TRBV18 and TRBJ1-4, the CDR3 gives the full variable domain: NAGVMQNPRHLVRRRGQEARLRCSPMKGHSHVYWYRQLPEEGLKFMVYLQKENIIDESGMPKERFSAEFPKEGPSILRIQQVVRGDSAAYFCASSPFAGSKEKLFFGSGTQLSVL.

The chain recombines TRBV9 with TRBJ1-6; D ambiguous. V lost 0 bases and J lost 0, with 7 bases in between. The CDR3 runs to 16 residues. CDR1 and CDR2 from the germline V gene are SGDLS and YYNGEE. The chain's CDR3 is CASSVGWSSYNSPLHF. CDR3 nucleotides: TGTGCCAGCAGCGTAGGATGGAGCTCCTATAATTCACCCCTCCACTTT.